Each of the 26 T cell receptor beta chains below was sequenced from the same sample in a study of cytomegalovirus exposure and HLA in healthy donors. Use of 60 Vbeta and 13 Jbeta primers characterized the PCR. Sequenced by immunoSEQ multiplex PCR; TCRdb stores in-frame clones only, minus some. The profile shows more than 150,000 clones, 75% to 85% of them singletons. Input material: PBMCs. The receptors shown here come from a woman aged 30 to 39 in good health and CMV-seropositive.

The chain recombines TRBV9 with TRBJ2-3; 8 bases match TRBD2. The CDR3 totals 18 residues. Germline V gene lookup returns CDR1 SGDLS and CDR2 YYNGEE. The J segment lost 0 bases and the V segment lost 3 bases, leaving 12 bases of the junction unmatched. The CDR3 DNA reads as TGTGCCAGCAGCGCCCGCCGGGGGAGCGGGGGTAGCACAGATACGCAGTATTTT. Its translation is CASSARRGSGGSTDTQYF.

The chain uses TRBV18 and TRBJ2-1; the match to TRBD2 covers 7 bases. The CDR3 contains 13 residues. Germline V gives CDR1 KGHSH, CDR2 LQKENI. V lost 6 bases, J lost 5 bases, and 4 bases stayed unmatched. This chain's CDR3 is CASSLGLHNEQFF. As DNA, the CDR3 is TGTGCCAGCTCCCTGGGACTACACAATGAGCAGTTCTTC. Together with reference TRBV18 and TRBJ2-1, the CDR3 gives the full variable domain: NAGVMQNPRHLVRRRGQEARLRCSPMKGHSHVYWYRQLPEEGLKFMVYLQKENIIDESGMPKERFSAEFPKEGPSILRIQQVVRGDSAAYFCASSLGLHNEQFFGPGTRLTVL.

This clone has a handful of counts. This chain joins TRBV6-1 and TRBJ1-1; tentative D call: TRBD1 (5 bases). V shed 5 bases and J shed 1 base, with 11 bases lying between them. CDR3 length equals 14 residues. Germline V lookup: CDR1 MNHNS, CDR2 SASEGT. CDR3 sequence reads: CASSIRQRNTEAFF. The CDR3 region has the DNA TGTGCCAGCAGTATCCGACAGAGGAACACTGAAGCTTTCTTT.

V and J are TRBV19 and TRBJ2-7; D is possibly TRBD1 (6 bases). This CDR3 has 14 residues. V dropped 8 bases and J dropped 7 bases, with 21 bases sitting between them. Germline lookup yields CDR1 LNHDA and CDR2 SQIVND (reference sequence). CDR3 in amino acids: CASHPGVGGVEQYF. The CDR3, as DNA: TGTGCCAGTCACCCCGGGGTAGGGGGAGTGGAGCAGTACTTC.

This rearrangement joins TRBV5-6 to TRBJ2-7; 9 bases map to TRBD1. Germline V CDR1 and CDR2: SGHDT, YYEEEE. The trim removed 0 bases at V and 4 bases at J, leaving 5 bases unmatched. The CDR3 has 15 amino acids. The CDR3, as DNA: TGTGCCAGCAGCTTGGTGGGGACAGGGTGGTACGAGCAGTACTTC. Translation: CASSLVGTGWYEQYF.

This clone was detected once. The V gene is TRBV19, the J gene TRBJ1-5, with a tentative D call TRBD1 (6 bases). The CDR3 is made up of 14 amino acids. The germline CDR1 and CDR2 sequences are LNHDA and SQIVND (reference sequence). Trimming took off 3 bases at V and 4 bases at J, with 10 bases between the two ends. In DNA form, the CDR3 reads TGTGCCAGTAGTATGCAACAGGGTAATCAGCCCCAGCATTTT. Amino acid sequence: CASSMQQGNQPQHF.

This rearrangement joins TRBV4-2 to TRBJ1-6; 8 bases match TRBD1. V lost 2 bases and J lost 0; bases outside the gene matches: 6. From germline, CDR1 is LGHNA and CDR2 YNFKEQ. The CDR3 contains 18 residues. CDR3 residues: CASSQRDRLSSYNSPLHF. The CDR3 DNA reads TGTGCCAGCAGCCAAAGGGACAGGCTTAGCTCCTATAATTCACCCCTCCACTTT.

CDR3 amino acids: CASRDTTLKGYNSPLHF. The CDR3 DNA sequence: TGTGCCAGCAGGGACACCACACTCAAGGGCTATAATTCACCCCTCCACTTT. The chain has TRBV5-6 and TRBJ1-6, with a possible D match to TRBD1 (5 bases). V shed 5 bases and J shed 3 bases, with 18 bases lying between them. This CDR3 spans 17 amino acids. Germline CDR1 and CDR2: SGHDT and YYEEEE.

The chain employs TRBV7-6 and TRBJ2-7; 7 bases line up with TRBD1. This CDR3 is 17 amino acids long. Per germline, CDR1 SGHVS and CDR2 FNYEAQ. V trimming: 0 bases; J trimming: 0 bases; junction bases outside the gene matches: 8. The CDR3 DNA is TGTGCCAGCAGCTTAGCGCAAGAGGGACAGTTCTCCTACGAGCAGTACTTC. This encodes CASSLAQEGQFSYEQYF.

This chain uses TRBV11-3 with TRBJ2-1; 11 bases fit TRBD2. V lost 4 bases to trimming and J lost 0 bases; unmatched junction nucleotides: 5. This CDR3 region has 17 residues. In germline, CDR1 is SGHNT, CDR2 YENEEA. CDR3 residues: CASSSGTSGPSYNEQFF. In DNA, the CDR3 is TGTGCCAGCAGCTCCGGGACTAGCGGACCCTCCTACAATGAGCAGTTCTTC.

V is TRBV2 and J is TRBJ2-7, with 11 bases identical to TRBD2. The CDR3 has 16 amino acids. Germline CDR1 is SNHLY and CDR2 is FYNNEI. The V gene end was trimmed by 5 bases and the J gene end by 2 bases; junction bases not matched to a gene: 8. The chain's CDR3 is CASSPPGLAETYEQYF. The DNA for the CDR3 is TGTGCCAGCAGTCCCCCGGGACTAGCGGAAACCTACGAGCAGTACTTC. Looking up the rest from reference TRBV2 and TRBJ2-7 gives the full variable domain: EPEVTQTPSHQVTQMGQEVILRCVPISNHLYFYWYRQILGQKVEFLVSFYNNEISEKSEIFDDQFSVERPDGSNFTLKIRSTKLEDSAMYFCASSPPGLAETYEQYFGPGTRLTVT.

V usage is TRBV28 and J usage is TRBJ2-5, with 10 bases that match TRBD2. The CDR3 has 15 residues. CDR1 and CDR2 from the germline V gene are MDHEN and SYDVKM. With 6 bases clipped from V and 3 bases from J, the junction kept 7 bases outside the gene matches. The CDR3 sequence: CASRQGTSVKETQYF. CDR3 in DNA: TGTGCCAGCAGACAAGGGACTAGCGTTAAAGAGACCCAGTACTTC.

V is TRBV11-2 and J is TRBJ2-1, with D perhaps matching TRBD1 (5 bases). The CDR3 has 17 amino acids. V was shortened by 5 bases and J by 1 base, with 18 bases between the two germline ends. From germline, CDR1 is SGHAT and CDR2 FQNNGV. CDR3 in DNA: TGTGCCAGCAGCCCTAGACCCCATACAGGATCCTACAATGAGCAGTTCTTC. It encodes CASSPRPHTGSYNEQFF.

The V and J genes are TRBV5-1 and TRBJ2-5; a weak D match, TRBD2 (6 bases). CDR1 and CDR2 from the germline V gene are SGHRS and YFSETQ. V gave up 0 bases and J gave up 5 bases, with 14 bases separating them. This CDR3 is built from 15 residues. The CDR3 nucleotides are TGCGCCAGCAGCTTGGCCGCCGGGACTCAGGAGACCCAGTACTTC. Encoded protein: CASSLAAGTQETQYF. The variable domain in full, with the rest retrieved from reference TRBV5-1 and TRBJ2-5, is KAGVTQTPRYLIKTRGQQVTLSCSPISGHRSVSWYQQTPGQGLQFLFEYFSETQRNKGNFPGRFSGRQFSNSRSEMNVSTLELGDSALYLCASSLAAGTQETQYFGPGTRLLVL.

The chain employs TRBV5-1 and TRBJ1-3; possibly TRBD1 for D (5 bases). CDR3 size: 14 residues. V lost 4 bases, J lost 2 bases, and 10 bases lay in between. CDR1 is SGHRS, CDR2 YFSETQ, per germline. The CDR3 nucleotides read TGCGCCAGCAGCGGTGGGGCAGCTGGAAACACCATATATTTT. Protein sequence: CASSGGAAGNTIYF.

V gene TRBV7-2 combines with J gene TRBJ1-6, with TRBD1 identical over 10 bases. The CDR3 loop spans 15 amino acids. V trimming: 3 bases; J trimming: 10 bases; junction bases outside the gene matches: 6. Germline assignment: CDR1 SGHTA and CDR2 FQGNSA. CDR3 in DNA: TGTGCCAGCAGCTTGGAGGGACAGGGGTGGTCACCCCTCCACTTT. Its protein product is CASSLEGQGWSPLHF.

The genes are TRBV5-1 and TRBJ1-6, with D perhaps matching TRBD1 (5 bases). The CDR3 is 16 amino acids. V dropped 3 bases and J dropped 7 bases, with 17 bases sitting between them. CDR1 SGHRS and CDR2 YFSETQ come from the germline V gene. The CDR3 DNA reads TGCGCCAGCAGCTCCAGGGTAAGTGGAGGGAATTCACCCCTCCACTTT. The encoded protein is CASSSRVSGGNSPLHF.

This clone appeared a few times. V is TRBV5-5 and J is TRBJ2-1; TRBD2 might be the D (5 bases). The V and J ends lost 4 bases and 0 bases respectively, with 14 bases between them. Looked up from germline, CDR1 is SGHKS and CDR2 is YYEKEE (reference sequence). The CDR3 extends over 16 amino acids. The CDR3 bases are TGTGCCAGCAGCCTCGCTCCTACTAGCTCCTACAATGAGCAGTTCTTC. Protein sequence: CASSLAPTSSYNEQFF.

The chain is built from TRBV4-1 and TRBJ2-2; 9 bases agree with TRBD2. CDR1 is MGHRA, CDR2 YSYEKL, per germline. Germline trimming cut 1 base from V and 6 bases from J; bases unmatched to any gene: 9. This CDR3 comprises 17 residues. CDR3 loop: CASSQAREAGGSGELFF. The CDR3 nucleotides read TGCGCCAGCAGCCAAGCCAGAGAAGCGGGGGGTTCCGGGGAGCTGTTTTTT.

The J gene is TRBJ2-5, the V gene TRBV28; TRBD1 aligns across 9 bases. This CDR3 contains 16 residues. The J segment lost 7 bases and the V segment lost 5 bases, leaving 14 bases of the junction unmatched. Germline V gene lookup returns CDR1 MDHEN and CDR2 SYDVKM. This CDR3 is CASSPPGQGLMGTQYF. The CDR3 bases are TGTGCCAGCAGTCCCCCCGGACAGGGGCTCATGGGGACCCAGTACTTC. Complete variable domain (other parts from reference TRBV28 and TRBJ2-5): DVKVTQSSRYLVKRTGEKVFLECVQDMDHENMFWYRQDPGLGLRLIYFSYDVKMKEKGDIPEGYSVSREKKERFSLILESASTNQTSMYLCASSPPGQGLMGTQYFGPGTRLLVL.

CDR3 bases: TGTGCCAGCTCGGACAGGGGTGAAGTGCACTATGGCTACACCTTC. Encoded protein: CASSDRGEVHYGYTF. J is TRBJ1-2 and V is TRBV18; 9 positions match TRBD1. Germline V gene sequence: CDR1 KGHSH, CDR2 LQKENI. The CDR3 runs to 15 residues. After removal of 6 bases from V and 3 bases from J, the junction contained 8 bases not matched to a gene.

The chain couples TRBV27 to TRBJ1-2, with a weak D call TRBD1 (5 bases). The CDR3 is 15 amino acids. Germline V gene lookup returns CDR1 MNHEY and CDR2 SMNVEV (reference sequence). V was shortened by 5 bases and J by 2 bases, with 15 bases between the two germline ends. This chain's CDR3 is CASSPSGRANYGYTF. The CDR3 nucleotides read TGTGCCAGCAGTCCCTCCGGCAGGGCCAACTATGGCTACACCTTC.

The count of this clone is one. J is TRBJ2-1 and V is TRBV29-1; a weak D match, TRBD2 (7 bases). Germline V CDR1 and CDR2: SQVTM, ANQGSEA. This CDR3 is built from 14 residues. The CDR3 loop is CKVVGGGFYNEQFF. CDR3 DNA sequence: TGCAAAGTTGTAGGGGGGGGATTCTACAATGAGCAGTTCTTC.

The rearrangement links TRBV7-9 to TRBJ1-2; perhaps TRBD1 as D (6 bases). Trimming stripped 5 bases from V and 2 bases from J, with 12 bases between. The CDR3 has 14 residues. Germline CDR1 and CDR2: SEHNR and FQNEAQ (reference sequence). CDR3 sequence reads: CASSRGQQNYGYTF. CDR3 coding DNA: TGTGCCAGCAGCCGTGGACAGCAGAACTATGGCTACACCTTC.

The chain couples TRBV5-1 to TRBJ1-2, with a possible D match to TRBD1 (6 bases). Germline lookup yields CDR1 SGHRS and CDR2 YFSETQ. V lost 4 bases and J 8 bases, leaving 21 bases between the germline ends. CDR3 length: 15 amino acids. The CDR3, as DNA: TGCGCCAGCAGCACGTCCAGGGGCGCAGAGGCGGGCTACACCTTC. Protein: CASSTSRGAEAGYTF.

The V call is TRBV5-1, the J call TRBJ1-4, with TRBD1 matching 7 bases. Germline CDR1 SGHRS, CDR2 YFSETQ. The CDR3 contains 15 residues. V was clipped by 4 bases and J by 10 bases; unmatched bases: 13. CDR3 region: CASSHPPGQEGKLFF. The CDR3 DNA reads TGCGCCAGCAGCCACCCACCAGGACAGGAGGGAAAACTGTTTTTT.